Reported below is one TCR beta chain. Its specificity is unknown. These data belong to a study of cytomegalovirus exposure and HLA in healthy donors. Study-wide results and limits: A later analysis reportedly found fewer N-insertions in an Asian-associated ancestry cluster than the roughly 680-donor mean. The listing of roughly 160 TCR beta chains classed them as cytomegalovirus-associated.

Trimming stripped 5 bases from V and 8 bases from J, with 17 bases between. This CDR3 is built from 13 residues. Germline assignment: CDR1 GTSNPN and CDR2 SVGIG (reference sequence). With 60 Vbeta and 13 Jbeta primers, the PCR was carried out. Data came from immunoSEQ multiplex PCR; TCRdb stores just in-frame clones and leaves some out. The profile covers roughly 160,000 clones, with about 76% appearing a single time and under 5.5% taken by the ten largest. The sample was PBMCs. This clonotype originated in a woman aged 18-35 years in good health and CMV-seropositive. The chain combines TRBV30 with TRBJ2-3, with a tentative D call TRBD1 (5 bases). The CDR3 here is CAWVGSGQGTQYF. The CDR3 bases are TGTGCCTGGGTGGGTTCAGGGCAGGGTACGCAGTATTTT.